These T cell receptor beta chains were read from a single sample in a study of molecular identifiers for immune sequencing clone quantification. TCRdb reprocessed the PCR reads with MiXCR, giving one entry per CDR3 protein. The data contain approximately 90,000 distinct CDR3 sequences, around a fifth of them singletons. Sample: naive CD8+ T cells from blood, with Jurkat cell RNA spiked in. These receptors all come from a human donor in good health. Some libraries in this study had Jurkat cell RNA spiked in. Both conserved end residues are part of each CDR3. A D gene is named only where the DNA matches it firmly. The listing skips clone size in some rows; elsewhere it reads once, few, many or a size class.

few | . | TRBJ2-7 | TRBV29-1 | TGCAGCATTATAATCCAGGGCAACCACGAGCAGTACTTC | CSIIIQGNHEQYF
. | . | TRBJ2-7 | TRBV3-1 | TGTGCCAGCAGCCAAGATTTGAGGGTTTCAGGCGAGCAGTACTTC | CASSQDLRVSGEQYF
. | TRBD1 | TRBJ1-2 | TRBV12-3/TRBV12-4 | TGTGCCAGCAGTTCGACAGGGTTCTATGGCTACACCTTC | CASSSTGFYGYTF
many | . | TRBJ1-1 | TRBV5-1 | TGCGCCAGCAGCGAGTGGGGGGCGTTAGACACTGAAGCTTTCTTT | CASSEWGALDTEAFF
many | . | TRBJ1-5 | TRBV6-6 | TGTGCCAGCAGTTATCGTGACAGCGGGAGGGGTAGCAATCAGCCCCAGCATTTT | CASSYRDSGRGSNQPQHF
. | . | TRBJ1-2 | TRBV10-3 | TGTGCCATCAGTGAGTTTGACAGGATTGAGGCGGACTATGGCTACACCTTC | CAISEFDRIEADYGYTF
many | . | TRBJ1-1 | TRBV20-1 | TGCAGTGCTAGCGAACCCTTTAAGGGCGGCACTGAAGCTTTCTTT | CSASEPFKGGTEAFF
few | . | TRBJ2-7 | TRBV9 | TGTGCCAGCAGCGTAGACAGGGCCGACTCCGAGCAGTACTTC | CASSVDRADSEQYF
few | . | TRBJ2-2 | TRBV7-2 | TGTGCCAGCAGCTTAGTCCCCTCGACCGGGGAGCTGTTTTTT | CASSLVPSTGELFF
many | . | TRBJ1-3 | TRBV5-1 | TGCGCCATCACCAACAGCATCATCTCTGGAAACACCATATATTTT | CAITNSIISGNTIYF
many | . | TRBJ2-7 | TRBV23-1 | TGCGCCAGCAGTCAATCCAGCCCAACGAGCGGGCACTACGAGCAGTACTTC | CASSQSSPTSGHYEQYF
. | . | TRBJ2-5 | TRBV6-5 | TGTGCCAGCAGTTACTCTCGGACCCCTGAGACCCAGTACTTC | CASSYSRTPETQYF
once | . | TRBJ2-7 | TRBV7-9 | TGTGCCAGCAGCTTAGACGGAGGACCGAGCTACGAGCGGTACTTC | CASSLDGGPSYERYF
many | TRBD1 | TRBJ1-1 | TRBV6-5 | TGTGCCAGCAGTTACTTTGGTTTCAGGGGGATCACTGAAGCTTTCTTT | CASSYFGFRGITEAFF
. | . | TRBJ2-2 | TRBV6-2/TRBV6-3 | TGTGCCAGCAGTTACACGTCCAGGGGAAACACCGGGGAGCTGTTTTTT | CASSYTSRGNTGELFF
few | . | TRBJ2-7 | TRBV6-2/TRBV6-3 | TGTGCCAGCAGAACAGGGAGCTCCTACGAGCAGTACTTC | CASRTGSSYEQYF
many | . | TRBJ2-3 | TRBV7-9 | TGTGCCAGCACCGGGGGCACAGATACGCAGTATTTT | CASTGGTDTQYF
few | . | TRBJ2-7 | TRBV5-4 | TGTGCCAGCAGCAGCATGGACAGATTCTACGAGCAGTACTTC | CASSSMDRFYEQYF
. | TRBD2 | TRBJ2-1 | TRBV20-1 | TGCAGTGCTAGAACTAGCGTCTACAATGAGCAGTTCTTC | CSARTSVYNEQFF
many | TRBD2 | TRBJ2-7 | TRBV28 | TGTGCCAGCACTATGTCTGGGACTAGCGGCTACGAGCAGTACTTC | CASTMSGTSGYEQYF
few | . | TRBJ2-2 | TRBV7-9 | TGTGCCAGCAGCCCCTCCCCTGCGAACACCGGGGAGCTGTTTTTT | CASSPSPANTGELFF
many | . | TRBJ1-3 | TRBV9 | TGTGCCAGCAGCGTAGTTGCCGGCAGAAGCTCTGGAAACACCATATATTTT | CASSVVAGRSSGNTIYF
many | . | TRBJ1-1 | TRBV28 | TGTGCCAGCAGTTCTCAGACGGGTCCAGGAGAAGCTTTCTTT | CASSSQTGPGEAFF
many | . | TRBJ2-7 | TRBV27 | TGTGCCAGCAGCGCCCGAGACAGGGAGCAGTACTTC | CASSARDREQYF
many | . | TRBJ2-4 | TRBV7-2 | TGTGCCAGCAGCTTAACGGCAGCTCTTCAGTACTTC | CASSLTAALQYF
many | . | TRBJ1-1 | TRBV4-1 | TGCGCCAGCAGCCCGCGAGGCGACACTGAAGCTTTCTTT | CASSPRGDTEAFF
many | TRBD2 | TRBJ2-1 | TRBV7-2 | TGTGCCAGCAGCTTAATGACTTTGTCGGCGGGGGGTTACAATGAGCAGTTCTTC | CASSLMTLSAGGYNEQFF
. | . | TRBJ2-1 | TRBV19 | TGTGCCAGTAGTATCTCTAGTGTCGGTGAGCAGTTCTTC | CASSISSVGEQFF
. | TRBD2 | TRBJ2-7 | TRBV5-1 | TGCGCCAGCAGCTTGGACGGGGGGGTCGCTTACGAGCAGTACTTC | CASSLDGGVAYEQYF
many | . | TRBJ2-3 | TRBV7-9 | TGTGCCCTCGCAGGGCCAATAACCCCTGGCACAGATACGCAGTATTTT | CALAGPITPGTDTQYF
. | TRBD1 | TRBJ1-3 | TRBV4-3 | TGCGACAGCAGCCAAGTAACAGGGGTAGACACCATATATTTT | CDSSQVTGVDTIYF
. | . | TRBJ1-5 | TRBV12-3/TRBV12-4 | TGTGCCAGCAGCACAAGAACCTCAGGCTCGCAAACTGATCAGCCCCAGCATTTT | CASSTRTSGSQTDQPQHF
few | . | TRBJ2-1 | TRBV11-3 | TGTGCCAGCAGCTTAGATCCATTAACCTACAATGAGCAGTTCTTC | CASSLDPLTYNEQFF
. | TRBD2 | TRBJ2-3 | TRBV20-1 | TGCAGTGCTCCCTCCTGGACTAGCGGGGGCCCCTCTAGCACGGATACGCAGTATTTT | CSAPSWTSGGPSSTDTQYF
many | . | TRBJ2-7 | TRBV7-9 | TGTGCCAGCAGCCCCTGGAGTACCTACGAGCAGTACTTC | CASSPWSTYEQYF
. | TRBD2 | TRBJ2-2 | TRBV4-1 | TGCGCCAGTTCTAGCGGGAGAATCACCGGGGAGCTGTTTTTT | CASSSGRITGELFF
few | TRBD2 | TRBJ2-1 | TRBV7-9 | TGTGCCAGCAGCCCAAGACTAGCGGGGATCTACAATGAGCAGTTCTTC | CASSPRLAGIYNEQFF
few | . | TRBJ2-7 | TRBV7-9 | TGTGCCAGCAGCGTCCGGGACTACGAGCAGTACTTC | CASSVRDYEQYF
many | TRBD1 | TRBJ1-5 | TRBV6-6 | TGTGCCAGCAGCCCGGACAGGGGGAGCAATCAGCCCCAGCATTTT | CASSPDRGSNQPQHF
few | TRBD1 | TRBJ2-7 | TRBV27 | TGTGCCAGCGGAGGACAGGTTAGCTCCTACGAGCAGTACTTC | CASGGQVSSYEQYF
. | . | TRBJ2-3 | TRBV30 | TGTGCCTGGAGTATCTCCACGCCTGGCACAGATACGCAGTATTTT | CAWSISTPGTDTQYF
many | . | TRBJ1-5 | TRBV5-3 | TGTGCCAGCAGCTTGGCGGGGATATATCAGCCCCAGCATTTT | CASSLAGIYQPQHF
many | TRBD2 | TRBJ2-7 | TRBV4-1 | TGCGCCAGCAGTAACAGCGGACTAGCGGGGGCCGGAGGTGACGAGCAGTACTTC | CASSNSGLAGAGGDEQYF
few | . | TRBJ2-7 | TRBV4-1 | TGCGCCAGCAGCCAAGATAAAGGTTTTCTCTACGAGCAGTACTTC | CASSQDKGFLYEQYF
many | TRBD1 | TRBJ2-1 | TRBV29-1 | TGCAGCGTCACTCACGGACAGGGGGTCTACAATGAGCAGTTCTTC | CSVTHGQGVYNEQFF
many | . | TRBJ2-2 | TRBV7-6 | TGTGCCAGCAGCTTAGTGTTGGGGTGGACCGGGGAGCTGTTTTTT | CASSLVLGWTGELFF
many | . | TRBJ2-1 | TRBV4-1 | TGCGCCAGCAGCCAAGTCTGGTCCTCCAGATACAATGAGCAGTTCTTC | CASSQVWSSRYNEQFF
few | . | TRBJ1-2 | TRBV29-1 | TGCAGCGTTGATAGGGGGGACTACTATGGCTACACCTTC | CSVDRGDYYGYTF
. | . | TRBJ2-7 | TRBV7-9 | TGTGCCAGCAGCTATACCTCCGGGAACACCTACGAGCAGTACTTC | CASSYTSGNTYEQYF
many | . | TRBJ2-4 | TRBV7-9 | TGTGCCAGCAGCCCGCTGAGAGGGGTTGACAAAAACATTCAGTACTTC | CASSPLRGVDKNIQYF
many | TRBD2 | TRBJ2-3 | TRBV4-3 | TGCGCCAGCAGCCAGGCAACCGGACTAGCGGGGACAGATACGCAGTATTTT | CASSQATGLAGTDTQYF
few | TRBD1 | TRBJ1-1 | TRBV4-1 | TGCGCCAGCAGCCAAGGGTTGAAAGGGGGCTTTACTGAAGCTTTCTTT | CASSQGLKGGFTEAFF
. | . | TRBJ2-7 | TRBV7-9 | TGTGCCAGCAGCTTAGTGGCAGACGAGCAGTACTTC | CASSLVADEQYF
many | . | TRBJ1-1 | TRBV4-1 | TGCGCCAGCAGCCAAGACTCTTCAGGGAAAGCGAACACTGAAGCTTTCTTT | CASSQDSSGKANTEAFF
few | TRBD1 | TRBJ2-5 | TRBV5-1 | TGCGCCAGCAGCGCGGACAGGCCCCAAGAGACCCAGTACTTC | CASSADRPQETQYF
many | . | TRBJ2-7 | TRBV6-5 | TGTGCCAGCAGTTATGACCCTGGGGGGGCCGAGCAGTACTTC | CASSYDPGGAEQYF
. | . | TRBJ1-1 | TRBV10-3 | TGTGCCATCAGTGACGGACTGGTGAACACTGAAGCTTTCTTT | CAISDGLVNTEAFF
few | . | TRBJ2-7 | TRBV19 | TGTGCCAGTAGTATAGGACAATCCTACGAGCAGTACTTC | CASSIGQSYEQYF
many | . | TRBJ1-2 | TRBV29-1 | TGCAGCGTTGTCATGACTGGGCACTATGGCTACACCTTC | CSVVMTGHYGYTF
few | . | TRBJ1-5 | TRBV19 | TGTGCCAGTAGTACAGTGAACCAGGACACCTTCAAGCAGCCCCAGCATTTT | CASSTVNQDTFKQPQHF